The 12 T cell receptor beta chains in this list originate from one sample, sequenced in a study of brain T cells in children with intractable seizures. Profiling relied on immunoSEQ multiplex PCR, and the TCRdb table lists in-frame clones only, not all of them. This sample has around 80,000 clones, with around nine tenths found just once. Sequenced material: peripheral blood, taken at surgery. The origin of the receptors is a girl aged 2-10 years with Rasmussen encephalitis and intractable seizures.

The chain joins TRBV19 to TRBJ1-1, with a weak D call TRBD1 (5 bases). The V gene lost 5 bases and the J gene lost 0 bases, with 13 bases spanning the gap. Looked up from germline, CDR1 is LNHDA and CDR2 is SQIVND (reference sequence). This CDR3 spans 15 amino acids. CDR3 protein: CASSRIRGLNTEAFF. The CDR3 coding sequence is TGTGCCAGTAGTCGAATTAGGGGCCTGAACACTGAAGCTTTCTTT. The whole variable domain, remainder taken from reference TRBV19 and TRBJ1-1, is DGGITQSPKYLFRKEGQNVTLSCEQNLNHDAMYWYRQDPGQGLRLIYYSQIVNDFQKGDIAEGYSVSREKKESFPLTVTSAQKNPTAFYLCASSRIRGLNTEAFFGQGTRLTVV.

The chain recombines TRBV15 with TRBJ1-4; D not certain. The CDR3 consists of 17 residues. Germline V gene sequence: CDR1 LNHNV, CDR2 YYDKDF (reference sequence). The ends were cut back, 1 base at V and 6 bases at J, with 18 bases in the middle. CDR3 coding DNA: TGTGCCACCAGCAGAGGTCCTCTTACTGGGCGGTATGAAAAACTGTTTTTT. Amino acid sequence: CATSRGPLTGRYEKLFF.

This chain uses TRBV5-1 with TRBJ1-2; D is uncertain. The CDR3 runs 12 residues. Trimming took off 1 base at V and 6 bases at J, with 7 bases between the two ends. The germline gives CDR1 SGHRS, CDR2 YFSETQ. Written as DNA, the CDR3 is TGCGCCAGCAGCTTGAAGGGAAATGGCTACACCTTC. Translated: CASSLKGNGYTF.

This sequence joins TRBV7-3 and TRBJ1-2, with 9 nucleotides matching TRBD1. J lost 8 bases, V lost 0 bases, and 1 base had no gene match. Germline-derived CDR1 and CDR2 are SGHTA and FQGTGA. The CDR3 length is 13 residues. The CDR3 sequence: CASSLTGTGGYTF. CDR3 nucleotides: TGTGCCAGCAGCTTAACGGGGACAGGGGGCTACACCTTC.

This clone was counted a single time. This chain connects TRBV29-1 to TRBJ1-4; the match to TRBD1 covers 9 bases. The CDR3 is 12 residues long. Trimming removed 7 bases from V and 8 bases from J; junction bases left unmatched: 5. Germline CDR1 is SQVTM and CDR2 is ANQGSEA. Here the CDR3 DNA reads TGCAGCGGTCGGACAGGGGAAGAAAAACTGTTTTTT. Its protein is CSGRTGEEKLFF.

The rearrangement links TRBV5-1 to TRBJ2-2, with D possibly matching TRBD2 (5 bases). V was trimmed by 0 bases and J by 4 bases, leaving 13 bases between them. CDR3 size: 16 residues. Germline CDR1 SGHRS, CDR2 YFSETQ. This CDR3 is CASSLGPDSFTGELFF. As DNA, the CDR3 is TGCGCCAGCAGCTTGGGTCCGGACTCTTTCACCGGGGAGCTGTTTTTT.

CDR3 sequence (DNA): TGCGCCAGCAGCTTTAGTGTGCCCTACAATGAGCAGTTCTTC. This translates into CASSFSVPYNEQFF. The rearrangement joins TRBV5-1 to TRBJ2-1; D is undetermined. The V gene lost 2 bases and the J gene lost 2 bases, with 8 bases spanning the gap. This CDR3 has 14 residues. In germline, CDR1 is SGHRS, CDR2 YFSETQ.

Written as DNA, the CDR3 is TGTGCCAGCAACGGGCCGAGCAGTGAAGCTTTCTTT. It translates to CASNGPSSEAFF. The chain carries TRBV6-5 and TRBJ1-1; D unresolved. Trimming shortened V by 7 bases and J by 7 bases, and 13 bases separated the two germline ends. The CDR3 totals 12 residues. Germline V gene data show CDR1 as MNHEY and CDR2 as SVGAGI.

The V and J genes are TRBV28 and TRBJ2-1; no reliable D call. CDR1 and CDR2 from the germline V gene are MDHEN and SYDVKM. V lost 1 base, J lost 6 bases, and 13 bases lay in between. CDR3 length: 15 amino acids. CDR3 nucleotides: TGTGCCAGCAGTTTATCAGCGCCTAGTAGCAATGAGCAGTTCTTC. Protein product: CASSLSAPSSNEQFF.

V is TRBV11-2 and J is TRBJ2-3, with TRBD2 identical over 13 bases. This CDR3 is built from 18 residues. The germline V gene encodes CDR1 SGHAT and CDR2 FQNNGV. V gave up 5 bases and J gave up 0 bases; unmatched junction bases: 8. CDR3 coding DNA: TGTGCCAGCAGCCCCCGACTAGCGGGGGGCGCTAGCACAGATACGCAGTATTTT. Its translation is CASSPRLAGGASTDTQYF.

A single count supports this clone. This same CDR3 is encoded by further DNA sequences in the sample. V is TRBV2 and J is TRBJ2-7; 8 bases line up with TRBD2. Trimming removed 2 bases from V and 5 bases from J; junction bases left unmatched: 11. CDR3 size: 16 residues. Germline lookup yields CDR1 SNHLY and CDR2 FYNNEI. CDR3: CASSEWSGVAGNEQYF. The CDR3 region has the DNA TGTGCCAGCAGTGAATGGAGCGGAGTAGCGGGGAACGAGCAGTACTTC.

This chain uses TRBV5-1 with TRBJ2-7, with 10 bases matching TRBD2. Germline CDR1 is SGHRS and CDR2 is YFSETQ. The CDR3 length is 16 residues. V shed 0 bases, J shed 3 bases, and the junction held 6 bases outside the gene matches. The CDR3 DNA follows: TGCGCCAGCAGCTTGGCAGGACTAGCGGAGCTCTACGAGCAGTACTTC. Translation gives CASSLAGLAELYEQYF.